Each of the 25 T cell receptor beta chains below was sequenced from the same sample in a study of CD8+ T cells in alopecia areata. Reverse transcribed after extraction, RNA yielded cDNA as the sequencing template. The data were produced by immunoSEQ multiplex PCR, yet TCRdb's version contains in-frame clones alone and is incomplete. The data hold 130,000 or so clones, with around 49% observed a single time. The sequenced sample was CD8+ T cells sorted from blood, obtained at week 0. All receptors come from a human donor with alopecia areata.

This chain's CDR3 is CATSGADSPLHF. The DNA for the CDR3 is TGTGCCACCAGCGGCGCAGATTCACCCCTCCACTTT. The genes are TRBV15 and TRBJ1-6; D not certain. Germline loops: CDR1 LNHNV, CDR2 YYDKDF (reference sequence). V was clipped by 5 bases and J by 8 bases, with 7 bases between them. The CDR3 is 12 residues long.

This clone was detected a few times. This chain uses TRBV23-1 with TRBJ2-7; D not certain. TRBV23-1 is identified as an open reading frame with a role that is uncertain. V was pared by 0 bases and J by 0 bases, with 6 bases between. CDR3 length: 14 amino acids. CDR3 sequence reads: CASSQSPGSYEQYF. The CDR3 coding sequence is TGCGCCAGCAGTCAATCGCCGGGCTCCTACGAGCAGTACTTC.

The chain couples TRBV5-5 to TRBJ2-5; the D is unclear. Trimming removed 0 bases from V and 5 bases from J, with 8 bases in between. The CDR3 is made up of 13 amino acids. The germline V gene has CDR1 SGHKS and CDR2 YYEKEE (reference sequence). The CDR3 loop is CASSLDPEETQYF. The CDR3 DNA is TGTGCCAGCAGCTTGGATCCCGAGGAGACCCAGTACTTC.

This clone was picked up a small number of times. The gene calls are TRBV14 and TRBJ2-7, with D unclear. V lost 0 bases, J lost 6 bases, and 21 bases lay in between. The CDR3 runs 17 residues. Germline V CDR1 and CDR2: SGHDN, FVKESK. This CDR3 is CASSQDHQSQVSREQYF. CDR3 DNA: TGTGCCAGCAGCCAAGACCATCAGTCTCAAGTATCACGCGAGCAGTACTTC. Drawing the rest from reference TRBV14 and TRBJ2-7, the complete variable domain is EAGVTQFPSHSVIEKGQTVTLRCDPISGHDNLYWYRRVMGKEIKFLLHFVKESKQDESGMPNNRFLAERTGGTYSTLKVQPAELEDSGVYFCASSQDHQSQVSREQYFGPGTRLTVT.

The DNA of the CDR3 is TGTGCCAGCAGCCGGGGGGTTCCCACAGATACGCAGTATTTT. Residues: CASSRGVPTDTQYF. The rearrangement joins TRBV5-6 to TRBJ2-3; the match to TRBD2 covers 7 bases. Germline V lookup: CDR1 SGHDT, CDR2 YYEEEE. This CDR3 has 14 residues. V lost 4 bases to trimming and J lost 2 bases; unmatched junction nucleotides: 4.

A few counts support this clone. This chain uses TRBV10-3 with TRBJ1-5, with 8 bases aligning to TRBD1. The CDR3 is 14 residues long. Trimming cost V 10 bases and J 0 bases; bases outside gene matches: 5. Germline V lookup: CDR1 ENHRY, CDR2 SYGVKD. Written as DNA, the CDR3 is TGTGCCACCGAGACAGGGGCTAGCAATCAGCCCCAGCATTTT. Its translation is CATETGASNQPQHF.

This clone was seen a few times. This chain uses TRBV27 with TRBJ2-5; D is ambiguous. V lost 6 bases, J lost 2 bases, and 16 bases lay in between. Germline CDR1 and CDR2: MNHEY and SMNVEV (reference sequence). The CDR3 covers 15 residues. CDR3 DNA: TGTGCCAGCAGAGTGGTGGCATGGAATCAAGAGACCCAGTACTTC. Protein sequence: CASRVVAWNQETQYF.

On this clone: At the DNA level, this CDR3 is encoded by other sequences in the same sample as well. The rearrangement uses TRBV30 and TRBJ1-5; TRBD1 agrees at 8 bases. There are 15 residues in the CDR3. V dropped 0 bases and J dropped 4; count of bases not matched to a gene: 5. CDR1 and CDR2 (germline): GTSNPN, SVGIG (reference sequence). The CDR3 is CAWSVGQGRNQPQHF. In DNA form, the CDR3 reads TGTGCCTGGAGTGTAGGACAGGGAAGAAATCAGCCCCAGCATTTT.

This clone was counted only a few times. This chain's CDR3 is CASSLTGEDYEQYF. The CDR3 DNA is TGTGCCAGCAGTTTAACCGGGGAGGACTACGAGCAGTACTTC. The chain couples TRBV27 to TRBJ2-7; D is possibly TRBD2 (6 bases). The CDR3 spans 14 residues. The ends were cut back, 2 bases at V and 3 bases at J, with 11 bases in the middle. CDR1 is MNHEY and CDR2 is SMNVEV in the germline V gene (reference sequence).

The chain combines TRBV30 with TRBJ2-7; unclear D gene. This CDR3 contains 12 residues. Germline values: CDR1 GTSNPN, CDR2 SVGIG (reference sequence). V lost 3 bases and J lost 2, with 8 bases in between. For the CDR3, the DNA is TGTGCCTGGAGCGATGGGGCCTACGAGCAGTACTTC. This translates into CAWSDGAYEQYF. Variable domain in full (rest from reference TRBV30 and TRBJ2-7): SQTIHQWPATLVQPVGSPLSLECTVEGTSNPNLYWYRQAAGRGLQLLFYSVGIGQISSEVPQNLSASRPQDRQFILSSKKLLLSDSGFYLCAWSDGAYEQYFGPGTRLTVT.

This chain connects TRBV18 to TRBJ1-4, with a possible D match to TRBD1 (5 bases). Germline V gives CDR1 KGHSH, CDR2 LQKENI. This CDR3 contains 16 residues. Trimming took off 4 bases at V and 6 bases at J, with 18 bases between the two ends. The CDR3 spells CASSQGHESGDEKLFF. The CDR3 bases are TGTGCCAGCTCACAAGGACACGAGAGCGGAGATGAAAAACTGTTTTTT.

This chain connects TRBV7-9 to TRBJ2-5, with TRBD1 identical over 7 bases. Trimming took 5 bases from V and 5 from J; bases not matched to a gene: 17. The CDR3 length is 17 residues. From germline, CDR1 is SEHNR and CDR2 FQNEAQ (reference sequence). The CDR3 DNA follows: TGTGCCAGCAGCCGGCCCCGACAGGGATTCCAATCGGAGACCCAGTACTTC. Its translation: CASSRPRQGFQSETQYF.

A note on this clone: Additional DNA sequences in this sample encode the identical CDR3. V is TRBV5-1 and J is TRBJ1-1; 8 bases agree with TRBD1. The germline V gene encodes CDR1 SGHRS and CDR2 YFSETQ. The CDR3 spans 13 residues. J was trimmed by 3 bases and V by 4 bases; bases with no gene match: 2. The CDR3 nucleotides are TGCGCCAGCAGCCTGACAGGGGACACTGAAGCTTTCTTT. Protein: CASSLTGDTEAFF.

This chain joins TRBV27 and TRBJ2-7; 9 nucleotides align to TRBD2. This CDR3 has 14 amino acids. The trim removed 8 bases at V and 2 bases at J, leaving 7 bases unmatched. Germline values: CDR1 MNHEY, CDR2 SMNVEV (reference sequence). CDR3 in DNA: TGTGCCAGCCGCCAAGCGGGGGGACCCTACGAGCAGTACTTC. Translated: CASRQAGGPYEQYF.

This chain joins TRBV4-3 and TRBJ1-6; D gene uncertain. The CDR3 has 15 residues. V lost 0 bases and J 10 bases, leaving 13 bases between the germline ends. Germline values: CDR1 LGHNA, CDR2 YSLEER. In DNA form, the CDR3 reads TGCGCCAGCAGCCAAGATACGACAATCACCTCACCCCTCCACTTT. It translates to CASSQDTTITSPLHF.

This clone was observed a single time. V and J are TRBV13 and TRBJ2-7; 7 bases are a match to TRBD1. The germline V gene encodes CDR1 PRHDT and CDR2 FYEKMQ (reference sequence). V shed 5 bases, J shed 7 bases, and the junction held 2 bases outside the gene matches. This CDR3 is built from 11 residues. This chain's CDR3 is CASSTGVEQYF. The CDR3 DNA follows: TGTGCCAGCAGCACAGGGGTTGAGCAGTACTTC. The full variable domain, its missing parts supplied by reference TRBV13 and TRBJ2-7, is AAGVIQSPRHLIKEKRETATLKCYPIPRHDTVYWYQQGPGQDPQFLISFYEKMQSDKGSIPDRFSAQQFSDYHSELNMSSLELGDSALYFCASSTGVEQYFGPGTRLTVT.

V is TRBV10-2 and J is TRBJ1-2, with D unresolved. The CDR3 loop spans 12 amino acids. V dropped 7 bases and J dropped 8 bases, with 14 bases sitting between them. Germline V gene sequence: CDR1 WSHSY, CDR2 SAAADI. The DNA for the CDR3 is TGCGCCAGCAACGGCGGGGTCCGGGGCTACACCTTC. This translates into CASNGGVRGYTF.

The rearrangement uses TRBV27 and TRBJ2-5; 7 nucleotides match TRBD1. The length of the CDR3 is 14 residues. Per the germline V gene, CDR1 is MNHEY and CDR2 is SMNVEV (reference sequence). V lost 6 bases to trimming and J lost 5 bases; unmatched junction nucleotides: 9. CDR3 DNA: TGTGCCAGCAGGGAAAGGGGGCGCGGGGAGACCCAGTACTTC. Amino acid sequence: CASRERGRGETQYF.

The rearrangement links TRBV5-1 to TRBJ2-1; 12 bases align to TRBD2. Germline CDR1 is SGHRS and CDR2 is YFSETQ. This CDR3 is 17 amino acids long. The V gene end was trimmed by 5 bases and the J gene end by 2 bases; junction bases not matched to a gene: 8. CDR3 residues: CASSRLAGDRAYNEQFF. The CDR3 DNA reads TGCGCCAGCAGTCGACTAGCGGGGGACAGGGCCTACAATGAGCAGTTCTTC.

This clone was observed a single time. The chain uses TRBV13 and TRBJ1-5; no reliable D call. The length of the CDR3 is 14 residues. The V and J ends lost 5 bases and 6 bases respectively, with 14 bases between them. Germline V CDR1 and CDR2: PRHDT, FYEKMQ (reference sequence). CDR3 nucleotide sequence: TGTGCCAGCAGCCAAGGGCTTCGTCCTCAGCCCCAGCATTTT. This sequence encodes CASSQGLRPQPQHF.

The chain employs TRBV29-1 and TRBJ2-6, with a possible D match to TRBD1 (5 bases). V shed 4 bases and J shed 4 bases, with 11 bases lying between them. Germline loops: CDR1 SQVTM, CDR2 ANQGSEA. The CDR3 contains 14 residues. The CDR3 DNA reads as TGCAGCGTTGCGGACATCGGAGGGGCCAACGTCCTGACTTTC. Its protein product is CSVADIGGANVLTF.

The V call is TRBV15, the J call TRBJ2-7; 9 nucleotides agree with TRBD2. With V trimmed by 3 bases and J by 4 bases, 4 bases remained unmatched. There are 14 residues in the CDR3. Germline values: CDR1 LNHNV, CDR2 YYDKDF (reference sequence). CDR3 protein: CATSRSSGEYEQYF. The DNA for the CDR3 is TGTGCCACCAGCAGGTCTAGCGGGGAGTACGAGCAGTACTTC.

This rearrangement joins TRBV27 to TRBJ2-2; 8 bases are a match to TRBD1. The CDR3 totals 14 residues. The V segment lost 4 bases and the J segment 8 bases; nucleotides outside the gene matches: 6. Germline V lookup: CDR1 MNHEY, CDR2 SMNVEV (reference sequence). In nucleotides, the CDR3 is TGTGCCAGCAGTTGGACAGGGCCGTTGGGGGAGCTGTTTTTT. Its protein product is CASSWTGPLGELFF.

The rearrangement links TRBV27 to TRBJ1-5; D might be TRBD1 (6 bases). Germline-derived CDR1 and CDR2 are MNHEY and SMNVEV (reference sequence). The CDR3 contains 15 residues. Deletions cut 4 bases from V and 3 bases from J, with 13 bases between. CDR3 region: CASSYQGMFNQPQHF. CDR3 bases: TGTGCCAGCAGTTACCAGGGGATGTTCAATCAGCCCCAGCATTTT.

V is TRBV9 and J is TRBJ2-7; the D gene is possibly TRBD2 (6 bases). CDR1 is SGDLS and CDR2 is YYNGEE in the germline V gene. This CDR3 is 14 amino acids long. Trimming removed 0 bases from V and 0 bases from J, with 7 bases in between. The CDR3 here is CASSVGGVSYEQYF. The DNA for the CDR3 is TGTGCCAGCAGCGTAGGGGGGGTCTCCTACGAGCAGTACTTC. The whole variable domain, filled in from reference TRBV9 and TRBJ2-7, reads DSGVTQTPKHLITATGQRVTLRCSPRSGDLSVYWYQQSLDQGLQFLIQYYNGEERAKGNILERFSAQQFPDLHSELNLSSLELGDSALYFCASSVGGVSYEQYFGPGTRLTVT.